This T cell receptor (beta chain) was identified during a study of shared clonotypes between healthy human individuals (TCRdb year 2020). With respect to the entire study: The cohort included three men and a couple of women between 18 and 49 years of age. For each donor, CD4 naive and CD4 memory were each run on three plates, CD8 naive on two plates, and CD8 memory on one plate. Blood TCR repertoires of a handful of healthy adults were deeply sequenced to estimate repertoire size and the extent of clonotype sharing between individuals. Libraries were prepared and TCR repertoires were sequenced by different laboratories using diverse techniques, in order to increase sequencing depth and limit assay-specific biases. Each donor's leukapheresis produced roughly between roughly 0.85 and 9.5 billion PBMCs. Findings and caveats that apply to the study as a whole: Naive subsets generally had larger estimated clonotype richness than memory subsets. The genetic and exposure-history diversity represented was limited by the small number of donors. Compared with non-shared clonotypes, the clonotypes found in all four sorted-subset donors had higher generation probabilities. Pairwise subsampling led to the expectation that sequencing depth would affect the degree of clonotype sharing among donors. Rarefaction of sorted-subset datasets indicated incomplete sequencing despite the large sequencing depth. Sampling was restricted to blood, and TCR repertoires in tissues likely differ from the TCR repertoires found in blood. Across a few donors, approximately 5% of naive CD4, over 3% of naive CD8, 2.3% of memory CD4, and roughly 0.41% of memory CD8 clonotypes were shared.

CDR1 and CDR2, per the germline V gene (reference sequence), are MNHEY and SMNVEV. The CDR3 starts with the cysteine, ends with the phenylalanine, and has 17 residues. Only the CDR3 DNA is retained, 51 bases long and in frame from the first base. A few counts support this clone. Its antigen has not been determined. Qualities for individual bases were not recorded, and no much larger clone is one base off. Using the deep immunoSEQ assay, multiplex PCR amplified TCR CDR3 regions from genomic DNA. Extracted genomic DNA from each cell subset was spread evenly across all wells of several immunoSEQ 96-well plates, with each plate serving as a replicate. For sorted subsets, approximately 200 ng of genomic DNA, equivalent to 25,000 to 35,000 T cell genomes, went into each replicate PCR. Purified libraries were quantified with a Qubit 3.0 fluorometer, sized on a Bioanalyzer 2100, and re-quantified with the KAPA Library Quantification kit. A separate single-read 150-cycle Illumina NextSeq 550 flow cell was used to sequence each immunoSEQ 96-well plate. Regarding the original processing steps: Because only junctional sequences without quality scores were contained in the immunoSEQ output, filtering matching that applied to full-length reads could not be performed. Sequences were annotated with PyIR, a Python wrapper for IgBLAST v1.9, using IMGT germline references to assign V/J genes and CDR3. Reads with weak V/J assignments (E-value above 1e-6), missing CDR3, stop codons, out-of-frame junctions, or ambiguous translated residues were removed. V3J clonotypes were defined as sequences sharing an identical inferred V gene, J gene, and CDR3 amino acid sequence. Percentage overlap between repertoires was calculated by dividing the number of shared unique clonotypes by the size of the smaller repertoire. Richness of each repertoire was evaluated using RTK rarefaction, the Chao1 estimator, and Recon v2.1 estimates of unobserved clonotypes. Generation probabilities were computed with OLGA for all TCRbeta clonotypes obtained by the gDNA method from several donors. The table comes from immuneACCESS by way of TCRdb, which keeps in-frame sequences with V and J called. Part of the clones is missing from these tables; in studies checked, under half for an unresolved V gene and the rest for unknown reasons. For V, J and clone size, that table is used; D and trimming come from the DNA. Recorded for this sample are 2 million to 2.5 million clones; 95% of them occurred a single time. The top ten constitute approximately 0.13% of the sample.

Donors were healthy HIV-negative adults with no recently reported acute infections or vaccinations. Every donor was a Caucasian adult living in Nashville, Tennessee, USA. CD4+ T cells were enriched by magnetic negative selection, after which naive cells were positively selected on CD45RA and the negative fraction was taken as the memory subset. After blood collection by leukapheresis, PBMCs were isolated using Ficoll-Histopaque density gradient centrifugation and then cryopreserved in the vapor phase of liquid nitrogen. Purity and quantity of every magnetically sorted T cell population were checked by analytical flow cytometry. Genomic DNA was isolated from every sorted fraction and measured by UV absorbance on a Nanodrop 2000c.

The sequence came from a man aged 18 to 29 in good health. The sequencing sample was made of naive CD4+ T cells sorted from blood. The meaning of the sample's cell subset or site label: CD45RA+ positively selected. The chain was built from TRBV27 and TRBJ2-5; the D gene may be TRBD1 or TRBD2, since each aligns over 7 bases. The assigned J gene may be wrong: the sequence end matches TRBJ2-7 better. The CDR3 protein is CASSLPPGTAGSNEQYF. In nucleotide form, the sequence is TGTGCCAGCAGTCTCCCCCCCGGGACAGCGGGAAGCAACGAGCAGTACTTC.